These 2 T cell receptor beta chains originate from one sample sequenced in a study of blood T cell repertoires in COVID-19. Sequencing used immunoSEQ multiplex PCR; TCRdb keeps in-frame clones, though not all of them. The sample includes 70,000 to 100,000 clones, more than 80% of them seen just once. The source material was peripheral blood. The receptors shown here come from a man in his fifties or sixties with COVID-19, enrolled during active disease.

In its sample, this clone was seen once. The chain links TRBV14 to TRBJ2-3; D is uncertain. Germline CDR1 and CDR2: SGHDN and FVKESK. The germline V and J ends were trimmed by 3 bases and 4 bases, with 11 bases remaining between them. This CDR3 spans 14 amino acids. In nucleotides, the CDR3 is TGTGCCAGCAGCCAGGTAACATTCCCAGATACGCAGTATTTT. Translated: CASSQVTFPDTQYF.

Only a few counts were recorded for this clone. This chain uses TRBV29-1 with TRBJ1-1; possible D gene TRBD1, 6 bases. Germline CDR1 reads SQVTM; CDR2 reads ANQGSEA. This CDR3 is built from 18 residues. Trimming removed 0 bases from V and 1 base from J, with 21 bases in between. CDR3 loop: CSVEDGESTKQGNTEAFF. For the CDR3, the DNA is TGCAGCGTTGAAGATGGGGAGTCCACCAAACAGGGGAACACTGAAGCTTTCTTT.